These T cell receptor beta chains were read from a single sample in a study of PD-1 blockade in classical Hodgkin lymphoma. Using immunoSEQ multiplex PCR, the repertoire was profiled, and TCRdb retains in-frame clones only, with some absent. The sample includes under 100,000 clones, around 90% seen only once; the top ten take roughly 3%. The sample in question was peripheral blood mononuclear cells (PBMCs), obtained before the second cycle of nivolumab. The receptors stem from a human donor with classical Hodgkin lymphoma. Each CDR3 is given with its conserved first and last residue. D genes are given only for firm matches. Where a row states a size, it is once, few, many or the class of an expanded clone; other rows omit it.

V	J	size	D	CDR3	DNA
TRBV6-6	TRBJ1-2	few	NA	CASRSPTYGYTF	TGTGCCAGCAGGTCCCCGACCTATGGCTACACCTTC
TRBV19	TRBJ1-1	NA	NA	CASSNGGTEAFF	TGTGCCAGTAGTAATGGCGGGACTGAAGCTTTCTTT
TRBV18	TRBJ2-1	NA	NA	CASSYQGGTIYNEQFF	TGTGCCAGCTCATACCAGGGAGGCACCATCTACAATGAGCAGTTCTTC
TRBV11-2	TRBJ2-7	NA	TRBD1	CASSLVGTGFAYEQYF	TGTGCCAGCAGCTTAGTCGGGACAGGGTTTGCCTACGAGCAGTACTTC
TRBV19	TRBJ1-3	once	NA	CASSIPLESGNTIYF	TGTGCCAGTAGTATCCCCCTGGAGTCTGGAAACACCATATATTTT
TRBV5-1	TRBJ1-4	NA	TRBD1	CASSLAPIDRAELFF	TGCGCCAGCAGCTTGGCTCCAATAGACAGGGCGGAACTGTTTTTT
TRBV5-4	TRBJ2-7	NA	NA	CASSLMGGAVLAYEQYF	TGTGCCAGCAGCTTGATGGGGGGCGCGGTCCTGGCCTACGAGCAGTACTTC
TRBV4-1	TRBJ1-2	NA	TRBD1	CASRMTGNYGYTF	TGCGCCAGCAGAATGACAGGGAACTATGGCTACACCTTC
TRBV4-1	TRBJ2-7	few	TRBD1	CASSQANRDSFHEQYF	TGCGCCAGCAGCCAAGCCAATCGGGACAGTTTCCACGAGCAGTACTTC
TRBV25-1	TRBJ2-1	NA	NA	CASSEFSAFREGEQFF	TGTGCCAGCAGTGAATTCTCCGCCTTCAGAGAGGGTGAGCAGTTCTTC
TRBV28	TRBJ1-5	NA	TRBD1	CASTPPRRGPPYSNQPQHF	TGTGCCAGCACCCCCCCCCGCAGGGGGCCCCCTTATAGCAATCAGCCCCAGCATTTT
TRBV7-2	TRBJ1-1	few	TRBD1	CASSPRQGIDTEAFF	TGTGCCAGCAGCCCAAGACAGGGGATTGACACTGAAGCTTTCTTT
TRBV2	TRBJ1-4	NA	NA	CASSVPGEKLFF	TGTGCCAGCAGTGTCCCAGGGGAAAAACTGTTTTTT
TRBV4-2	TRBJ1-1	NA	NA	CASSQVIPRQGAGDTEAFF	TGTGCCAGCAGCCAAGTCATCCCCCGTCAGGGAGCGGGTGACACTGAAGCTTTCTTT
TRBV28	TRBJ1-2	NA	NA	CASSLGIGGGYTF	TGTGCCAGCAGTTTAGGTATCGGGGGAGGCTACACCTTC
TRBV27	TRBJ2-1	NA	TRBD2	CASSSRTSGRAGYNEQFF	TGTGCCAGCAGTTCTCGGACTAGCGGGAGGGCGGGTTACAATGAGCAGTTCTTC
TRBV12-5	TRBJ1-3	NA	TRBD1	CASGLGQGNTIYF	TGTGCTAGTGGTTTGGGACAGGGGAACACCATATATTTT
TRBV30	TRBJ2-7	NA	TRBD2	CAWSVLMLGRGGQYF	TGTGCCTGGAGTGTACTGATGCTGGGACGGGGGGGGCAGTACTTC
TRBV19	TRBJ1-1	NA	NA	CASNTVGLNTEAFF	TGTGCCAGTAACACCGTAGGATTGAACACTGAAGCTTTCTTT
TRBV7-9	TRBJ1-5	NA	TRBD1	CASSPGQGESNQPQHF	TGTGCCAGCAGCCCTGGACAGGGGGAAAGCAATCAGCCCCAGCATTTT
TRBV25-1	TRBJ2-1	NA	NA	CASSDWGTSYNEQFF	TGTGCCAGCAGTGATTGGGGAACGTCCTACAATGAGCAGTTCTTC
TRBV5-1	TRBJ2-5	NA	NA	CASSLLVQETQYF	TGCGCCAGCAGCTTGCTCGTTCAAGAGACCCAGTACTTC
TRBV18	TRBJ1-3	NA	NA	CASSPGAGNTIYF	TGTGCCAGCTCACCAGGGGCTGGAAACACCATATATTTT
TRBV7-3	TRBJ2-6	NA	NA	CASPSQAGANVLTF	TGTGCCAGCCCCTCCCAGGCGGGGGCCAACGTCCTGACTTTC
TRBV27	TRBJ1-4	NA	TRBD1	CASSDYMRTGSTNEKLFF	TGTGCCAGCAGCGACTATATGAGGACAGGCTCAACTAATGAAAAACTGTTTTTT
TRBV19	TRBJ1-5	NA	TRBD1	CASSTRQGGQPQHF	TGTGCCAGTAGTACCCGACAGGGTGGCCAGCCCCAGCATTTT
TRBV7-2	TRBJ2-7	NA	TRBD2	CASSLDQLGLAYEQYF	TGTGCCAGCAGCTTAGATCAATTGGGACTAGCCTACGAGCAGTACTTC
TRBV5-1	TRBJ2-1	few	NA	CASRRRDSYNEQFF	TGCGCCAGCAGGCGTCGGGATTCCTACAATGAGCAGTTCTTC
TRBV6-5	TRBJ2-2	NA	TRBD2	CASSWLRAGGTGELFF	TGTGCCAGCAGTTGGCTTCGCGCGGGAGGCACCGGGGAGCTGTTTTTT
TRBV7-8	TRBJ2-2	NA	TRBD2	CASRRAGLADSTGELFF	TGTGCCAGCAGGCGAGCAGGGCTAGCGGACTCCACCGGGGAGCTGTTTTTT
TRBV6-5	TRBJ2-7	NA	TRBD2	CASSTRGGSSYEQYF	TGTGCCAGCAGTACTCGGGGAGGGAGCTCCTACGAGCAGTACTTC
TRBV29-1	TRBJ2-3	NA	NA	CSVAGISSTDTQYF	TGCAGCGTCGCGGGAATTTCTAGCACAGATACGCAGTATTTT
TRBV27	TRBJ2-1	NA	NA	CASSLSSFSSSYNEQFF	TGTGCCAGCAGTTTATCGAGTTTCTCCTCCTCCTACAATGAGCAGTTCTTC
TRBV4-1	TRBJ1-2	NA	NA	CASSPGGWDNYGYTF	TGCGCCAGCAGCCCCGGGGGATGGGATAACTATGGCTACACCTTC
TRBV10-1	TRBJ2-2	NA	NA	CYTGELFF	TGCTACACCGGGGAGCTGTTTTTT
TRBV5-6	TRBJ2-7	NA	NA	CASNGLSYEQYF	TGTGCCAGTAATGGACTGAGCTACGAGCAGTACTTC
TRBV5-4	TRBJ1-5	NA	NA	CASSLDGTSNQPQHF	TGTGCCAGCAGCTTGGACGGCACCAGCAATCAGCCCCAGCATTTT
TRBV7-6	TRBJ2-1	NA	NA	CASSSRGIETIYNEQFF	TGTGCCAGCAGCTCGCGCGGGATCGAAACTATATACAATGAGCAGTTCTTC
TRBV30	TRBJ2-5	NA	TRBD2	CARSDIVVGRAAETQYF	TGTGCCCGGAGTGATATTGTGGTGGGGAGGGCCGCGGAGACCCAGTACTTC
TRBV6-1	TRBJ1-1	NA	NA	CASSELQGSTEAFF	TGTGCCAGCAGTGAGCTTCAGGGGAGTACTGAAGCTTTCTTT
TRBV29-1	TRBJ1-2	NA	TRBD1	CSVEEGGDRGYGYTF	TGCAGCGTTGAGGAGGGTGGGGACAGGGGATATGGCTACACCTTC
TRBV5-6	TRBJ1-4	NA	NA	CASSLRTGALFF	TGTGCCAGCAGCTTGAGGACGGGGGCACTGTTTTTT
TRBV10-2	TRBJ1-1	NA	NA	CASRPRGVSEAFF	TGCGCCAGCAGACCCCGTGGGGTTTCTGAAGCTTTCTTT
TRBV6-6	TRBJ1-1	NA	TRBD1	CASSFDRGGTEAFF	TGTGCCAGCAGTTTTGACAGGGGTGGCACTGAAGCTTTCTTT
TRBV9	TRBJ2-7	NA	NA	CASSEGGRDNYEQYF	TGTGCCAGCAGCGAGGGGGGCCGGGACAACTACGAGCAGTACTTC
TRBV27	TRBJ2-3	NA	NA	CASSLLATDTQYF	TGTGCCAGCAGTTTATTGGCCACAGATACGCAGTATTTT
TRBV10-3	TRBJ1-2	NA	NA	CAISGIAKDYGYTF	TGTGCCATCAGTGGGATAGCCAAGGACTATGGCTACACCTTC
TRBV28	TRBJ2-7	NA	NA	CASSLYGRYEQYF	TGTGCCAGCAGTTTATATGGCAGGTACGAGCAGTACTTC
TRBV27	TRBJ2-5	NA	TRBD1	CASSRTGKERGETQYF	TGTGCCAGCAGCAGGACAGGGAAGGAACGAGGAGAGACCCAGTACTTC
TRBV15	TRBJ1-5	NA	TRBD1	CATSGQGQERQPQHF	TGTGCCACCAGCGGACAAGGACAGGAGCGTCAGCCCCAGCATTTT
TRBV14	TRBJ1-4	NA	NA	CASSPEGTLGEKLFF	TGTGCCAGCAGTCCCGAGGGGACTTTGGGGGAAAAACTGTTTTTT
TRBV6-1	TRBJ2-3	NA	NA	CASSELGIYTDTQYF	TGTGCCAGCAGTGAATTGGGCATTTACACAGATACGCAGTATTTT
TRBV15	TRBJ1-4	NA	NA	CATSSPPWGTEKLFF	TGTGCCACCAGCAGCCCCCCGTGGGGGACTGAAAAACTGTTTTTT
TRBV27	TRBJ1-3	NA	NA	CASSLQGMSGNTIYF	TGTGCCAGCAGTTTACAGGGTATGTCTGGAAACACCATATATTTT
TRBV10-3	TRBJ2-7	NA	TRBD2	CAISVVTSGSYYEQYF	TGTGCCATCAGTGTTGTGACTAGCGGGAGCTACTACGAGCAGTACTTC
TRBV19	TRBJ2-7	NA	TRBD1	CASSITGARNYDEQYF	TGTGCCAGTAGTATTACAGGGGCTAGAAATTACGACGAGCAGTACTTC
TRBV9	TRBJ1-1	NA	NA	CASSLHQGGHTEAFF	TGTGCCAGCAGCCTCCATCAAGGGGGTCACACTGAAGCTTTCTTT